The T cell receptor beta chain under discussion was sequenced for a study of shared clonotypes between healthy human individuals (dated by TCRdb to between 2020 and 2021). For the wider study: A couple of women and a few men aged 18 to 49 years were included in the cohort. For each donor, three plates each were used for CD4 naive and CD4 memory, two plates were used for CD8 naive, and one plate was used for CD8 memory. To estimate repertoire size and how much clonotype sharing occurs between individuals, the study deeply sequenced the blood TCR repertoires of several healthy adults. To increase sequencing depth and limit assay-specific biases, TCR repertoire library preparation and sequencing were carried out by different laboratories using diverse techniques. Per donor, leukapheresis produced somewhere between about 0.8 and 9 billion PBMCs. Overall study results and their limits: Pairwise subsampling indicated that sequencing depth was expected to affect the degree of clonotype sharing among donors. Because the study included a small number of donors, the genetic and exposure-history diversity represented was limited. Rarefaction of sorted-subset datasets indicated incomplete sequencing despite the large sequencing depth. Clonotypes shared by all four sorted-subset donors showed higher generation probabilities than non-shared clonotypes. Sampling was restricted to blood, and TCR repertoires in tissue are likely to differ from TCR repertoires in blood. Estimated clonotype richness was generally larger for naive than for memory subsets. About 5% of naive CD4, roughly 3.6% of naive CD8, roughly 2.4% of memory CD4, and 0.4% of memory CD8 clonotypes were shared across several donors.

CDR3 length: 19 amino acids, cysteine to phenylalanine. Only CDR3 DNA is held: 57 bases, read in frame from base 1. V has 6 bases trimmed and J has 1 base trimmed; junction bases matching no gene number 18. CDR1 is given as MNHEY and CDR2 as SMNVEV, both from the germline V gene (reference sequence). Using the deep immunoSEQ assay, multiplex PCR amplified TCR CDR3 regions from genomic DNA. Genomic DNA extracted from each cell subset was distributed evenly over all wells of several immunoSEQ 96-well plates, and each plate served as one replicate. Each replicate PCR for sorted subsets received roughly 0.2 ug genomic DNA, equal to some 32,000 T cell genomes. Purified libraries were quantified with a Qubit 3.0 fluorometer, sized on a Bioanalyzer 2100, and re-quantified with the KAPA Library Quantification kit. Each immunoSEQ 96-well plate was sequenced on its own single-read 150-cycle Illumina NextSeq 550 flow cell. In the source study's methods: Because the immunoSEQ output included only junctional sequences and no quality scores, the filtering could not be the same as the filtering used for full-length reads. To assign V/J genes and CDR3, sequences were annotated using PyIR, a Python wrapper for IgBLAST v1.9, with IMGT germline references. Any read was removed if the V/J assignment was weak (E-value above 1e-6), the CDR3 was missing, or the read contained stop codons, out-of-frame junctions, or ambiguous translated residues. V3J clonotypes were defined as sequences sharing an identical inferred V gene, J gene, and CDR3 amino acid sequence. To compute the percentage overlap between repertoires, the number of shared unique clonotypes was divided by the size of the smaller repertoire. Three approaches were used to assess repertoire richness: RTK rarefaction, the Chao1 estimator, and Recon v2.1 estimates of unobserved clonotypes. For all TCRbeta clonotypes obtained by the gDNA method from several donors, generation probabilities were computed with OLGA. The table was pulled from immuneACCESS by TCRdb, which kept in-frame rearrangements only. Such tables lose some clones; where checked, under half of the loss comes from unresolved V genes, and the rest has no known cause. Clonal size and the V and J genes are those of that table, whereas D and trimming came from the DNA. The sample has about 680,000 clones on record, 92% of them singletons. About a quarter of the sample comes from the top ten.

For the CD8 naive samples, CD45RO-negative cells were positively selected for CCR7, yielding a CD45RA+CCR7+ population from which TemRA cells were excluded. Healthy HIV-negative adults with no recently reported acute infections or vaccinations were included as donors. Every donor was a Caucasian adult residing in Nashville, Tennessee, USA. After blood collection by leukapheresis, PBMCs were isolated using Ficoll-Histopaque density gradient centrifugation and then cryopreserved in the vapor phase of liquid nitrogen. Purity and quantity of every magnetically sorted T cell population were checked by analytical flow cytometry. Genomic DNA was isolated from every sorted fraction and measured by UV absorbance on a Nanodrop 2000c. Details on this clone: Its cognate antigen has yet to be identified. No base-level quality is on record; no much larger clone is a single base apart.

Sequencing was performed on naive CD8+ T cells sorted from blood. In the paper's terms, the cell subset or site label means: CD45RA+CCR7+. Recombination linked TRBV27 to TRBJ1-2; 9 bases in the junction line up with TRBD1. The clonotype was recovered from a man under 40 in good health. The nucleotide sequence reads as follows: TGTGCCAGCAGGACTCTCGGGACAGGGACTGAAGGGGGTAACTATGGCTACACCTTC. Its protein product is CASRTLGTGTEGGNYGYTF.